The text below deals with one TCR beta chain. This clone came up a few times. Its antigen has not been determined. Per-base quality was not reported, and no clone a single base away is much larger than it. TCRbeta CDR3 regions were amplified from genomic DNA by means of the immunoSEQ Assay, a bias-controlled multiplex PCR. On the study's bioinformatics: The number of nucleated cells in each sample was estimated by amplification of reference gene primers within the assay. Sequence reads were collapsed and filtered to measure the absolute abundance of every unique TCRbeta CDR3 rearrangement. For each sample, productive Simpson clonality was calculated as the square root of Simpson's diversity index across productive rearrangements. Held by TCRdb, this immuneACCESS table contains in-frame sequences only and omits some clones. Under half of the omission traces to an unresolved V gene where checked; the cause of the rest is unknown. V and J calls and clone size come straight from that table; D and trimming were deduced from the DNA. The sample profile shows about 82,000 clones; around 86% of them were found once. The leading ten clones occupy roughly two fifths of the sample.

This sample is part of a study of blood T cell repertoires in COVID-19 (dated by TCRdb to about 2020). About the full investigation: The collaborator samples originated in the United States, Italy and Spain and spanned the acute and convalescent phases of COVID-19. The prospective study material was composed of cDNA or gDNA derived from T cells, B-cell-depleted T cells, or PBMCs. Deeply sampled blood TCRbeta repertoires from subjects exposed to, actively infected with, or recovered from COVID-19 were included in the dataset. The repertoires were released in a freely available public database intended as a resource for research on the immune response to SARS-CoV-2. Samples were obtained from the ongoing ImmuneRACE study (first 160 participants) and from some 1,200 subjects provided by 6 global collaborators. A de-identified subject ID, COVID-19 status, age in years and sex were almost always included in the sample metadata. HLA class I and class II types, where available, came from metadata supplied by the sample provider rather than from assay-based typing. The study at large found these results: Clinical and demographic metadata were provided uncurated, with the amount varying by source and participant.

Each collaborating institution followed its own protocols to collect whole blood in K2EDTA tubes. Collaborator samples were shipped for TCRbeta analysis as frozen whole blood, isolated PBMCs, or DNA extracted from either sample type. The CDR3 contains 14 residues, cysteine and phenylalanine counted. This entry keeps only the CDR3 DNA: 42 bases, framed from base 1. CDR1 SEHNR and CDR2 FQNEAQ were looked up in the germline V gene (reference sequence). V is pruned by 6 bases and J by 6 bases, leaving 6 bases of the junction without a gene match. Recombination linked TRBV7-9 to TRBJ1-5; the junction holds 9 bases that match TRBD1. Sequenced material: peripheral blood. The sequence derives from an older man with acute or convalescent COVID-19. In nucleotide form, the sequence is TGTGCCAGCAGGGGACAGGGAGGTAGTCAGCCCCAGCATTTT. Its translation reads: CASRGQGGSQPQHF.